This T cell receptor beta chain was obtained from a study of Ad26.COV2.S vaccination and SARS-CoV-2 variants. Background on the study: Intramuscularly, Ad26.COV2.S was given either once or twice, 56 days apart.

Sequencing used immunoSEQ multiplex PCR; TCRdb keeps in-frame clones, though not all of them. This table has some 320,000 clones, around 85% appearing once. Study results and caveats: Those who received vaccine or placebo ended up with similar non-spike TCR breadth.

This clone was seen a handful of times. What it binds is unknown. The ends were cut back, 2 bases at V and 7 bases at J, with 16 bases in the middle. Germline loops: CDR1 SGDLS, CDR2 YYNGEE. The CDR3 loop spans 16 amino acids. The treatment: some 19 received Ad26.COV2.S at low or high dose, single or two shots; roughly five received placebo; per-sample allocation not given. All samples were drawn on day 63, counting from the first vaccine or placebo injection. An adult donor aged 18-55 years was enrolled in Boston. What was given as vaccine was an Ad26 vector encoding Wuhan-strain SARS-CoV-2 spike. The sample here was peripheral blood, taken in a trial of Ad26.COV2.S vaccine versus placebo. The TCR sequence derives from a person between 18 and 65 years old who received the Ad26.COV2.S COVID-19 vaccine or a placebo. V is TRBV9 and J is TRBJ1-6; D is uncertain. Written as DNA, the CDR3 is TGTGCCAGCAGCGTGTCCTCGTCCTTAGAGAATTCACCCCTCCACTTT. Its translation: CASSVSSSLENSPLHF.